This T cell receptor (beta chain) was recovered during a study of T cells after posttransplantation cyclophosphamide. Using immunoSEQ multiplex PCR, the repertoire was profiled, and TCRdb retains in-frame clones only, with some absent. This sample carries fewer than 40,000 clones, none of them present only once. J was trimmed by 8 bases and V by 1 base; bases with no gene match: 7. Germline V lookup: CDR1 LGHNA, CDR2 YSLEER. The CDR3 contains 16 residues. Findings and limits, study-wide: TRB clonality was highly associated with recipient CMV seropositivity and reactivation.

This clone came up many times. The antigen remains unidentified. The sample taken for sequencing was PBMCs. The sequence was obtained from a woman in her 30s in good health and a related stem cell transplant donor. This rearrangement joins TRBV4-3 to TRBJ1-4, with 10 bases fitting TRBD1. As DNA, the CDR3 is TGCGCCAGCAGCCAAGCGATAGGGACAGGGGCCGAAAAACTGTTTTTT. Translation: CASSQAIGTGAEKLFF.